This TCR beta chain came from a study of blood T cell repertoires in COVID-19. About the research overall: Donors in the United States, Italy and Spain gave samples during acute or convalescent COVID-19. PBMCs, B-cell-depleted T cells, or T cells were the source of the cDNA or gDNA that made up the material.

About this clone: The DNA is left out, because the CDR3 cannot be placed on it with certainty; the CDR3 is given as TCRdb lists it.

In the original analysis: Estimation of nucleated cell counts relied on the amplification of reference gene primers. The protocol was immunoSEQ multiplex PCR, while the TCRdb copy is restricted to in-frame clones and leaves out a portion. V and J calls and clone size are copied from that table; D and trimming were computed from the DNA. The repertoire holds some 330,000 clones, more than 75% seen once, with 3.5% to 4% in the top ten. Sequences were obtained from peripheral blood. The TCR originated in a woman aged 45 to 65 with active or convalescent COVID-19.

CDR3 sequence: CASSPVGRGTYSSTF. This chain connects TRBV3-1 (or the pseudogene TRBV3-2) to TRBJ1-2; the DNA was not compared with TRBD1, the D call given in the table. The CDR3 spans 15 amino acids, including both terminal residues. Per germline, CDR1 LGHDT and CDR2 YNNKEL (reference sequence).